This T cell receptor (beta chain) stems from a study of OX40 agonist ivuxolimab in advanced cancers. Study-level background: Ivuxolimab, which targeted the costimulatory receptor OX40 (CD134), was an agonistic, fully human IgG2 monoclonal antibody. The dose-escalation cohort was around 84% male with a mean age of around 64 years, ranging from 23 to 79. Prior anti-PD-1, anti-PD-L1 or anti-CTLA-4 therapy was permitted, and checkpoint inhibitors had been received by approximately 39% of dose-escalation patients. Among the roughly 54 dose-escalation patients, 19 had hepatocellular carcinoma, 15 or so melanoma, 9 renal cell carcinoma and 9 head and neck cancer. Intravenous ivuxolimab was administered to patients every 2 weeks at six dose levels: 0.01, 0.1, 0.3, 1.5, 3 and 10 mg/kg. The purpose of peripheral TCRbeta sequencing was to test whether ivuxolimab changed TCR sequence diversity and led to clonal T-cell expansion. The monotherapy dose-escalation portion (N of about 49 patients) of the phase I ivuxolimab trial is reported in the paper. Three dose-escalation patients achieved partial responses, one with hepatocellular carcinoma and two with cutaneous melanoma. Results and caveats for the whole study, not just this receptor: After ivuxolimab, expanded clones were on average more numerous among CD8+ T cells than among CD4+ T cells. The antigen specificity of the clonally expanded peripheral T cells was not determined. In partial responders in the 0.1-3.0 mg/kg groups, normalized peripheral clonal expansion was found to be among the lowest, especially among CD8+ T cells. Clonal expansion of both CD4+ and CD8+ blood T cells was observed from baseline to week 6 at doses 0.1 to 3.0 mg/kg. Low levels of normalized T-cell clonal expansion were also shown by some nonresponding patients.

To sequence the TCRbeta CDR3 region, genomic DNA was isolated from the sorted cells. The immunoSEQ Assay was used to sequence the TCRbeta CDR3 regions. TCRdb took this table from immuneACCESS and kept in-frame rearrangements with V and J called. Such tables lack part of the clones; where checked against another copy, unresolved V genes explain under half of the gap, and the rest is unexplained. The sample table contains about 100,000 clones; only one count was recorded for approximately 90% of them. 0.16% of the sample belongs to the ten largest clones. For this clone: Its antigen is still unknown. Per-base quality was not reported, and no clone a single base away is much larger than it.

V has 4 bases trimmed and J has 6 bases trimmed; junction bases matching no gene number 7. The CDR3 sequence holds 15 residues, the cysteine and phenylalanine included. Just CDR3 DNA is preserved here, 45 bases in frame from base 1. In the germline V gene, CDR1 corresponds to SGHAT and CDR2 to FQNNGV. Patients with autoimmune disease history or receiving systemic immunosuppression were excluded from the trial. Peripheral blood for TCR sequencing was collected from all dose cohorts at baseline, on cycle 4 day 1, and on cycle 7 day 1. Samples came from an open-label, multicenter, first-in-human phase I dose-escalation trial of ivuxolimab. Adults with locally advanced or metastatic head and neck squamous cell, hepatocellular, melanoma or renal cell carcinoma were enrolled in the trial. Before TCR sequencing, CD4+ T cells and CD8+ T cells were sorted from peripheral blood as separate populations.

The receptor's source is an adult with an advanced solid tumor such as melanoma, head and neck, liver or kidney cancer. The material sequenced was CD4+ or CD8+ T cells sorted from blood, taken in a trial of the OX40 agonist ivuxolimab. This chain is built from TRBV11-2 and TRBJ2-2, with TRBD1 identical over 8 junction bases. The CDR3 reads CASSSTGEVAGELFF. The DNA sequence follows: TGTGCCAGCAGCTCGACAGGGGAGGTGGCCGGGGAGCTGTTTTTT.